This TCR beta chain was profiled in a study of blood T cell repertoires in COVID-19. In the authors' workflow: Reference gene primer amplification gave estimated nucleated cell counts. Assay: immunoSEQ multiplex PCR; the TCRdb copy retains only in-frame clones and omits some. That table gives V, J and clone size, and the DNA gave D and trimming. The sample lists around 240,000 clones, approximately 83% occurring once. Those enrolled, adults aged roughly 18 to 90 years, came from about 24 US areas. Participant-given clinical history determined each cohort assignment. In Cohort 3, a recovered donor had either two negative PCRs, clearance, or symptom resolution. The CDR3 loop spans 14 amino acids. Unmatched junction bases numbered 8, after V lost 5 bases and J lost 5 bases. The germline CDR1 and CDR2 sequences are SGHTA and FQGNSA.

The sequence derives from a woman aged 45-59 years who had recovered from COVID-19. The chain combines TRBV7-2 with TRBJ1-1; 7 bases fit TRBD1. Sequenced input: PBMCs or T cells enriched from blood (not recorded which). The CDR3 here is CASSEEGARTEAFF. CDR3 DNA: TGTGCCAGCAGCGAGGAGGGGGCGCGTACTGAAGCTTTCTTT. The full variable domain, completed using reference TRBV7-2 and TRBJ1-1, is GAGVSQSPSNKVTEKGKDVELRCDPISGHTALYWYRQSLGQGLEFLIYFQGNSAPDKSGLPSDRFSAERTGGSVSTLTIQRTQQEDSAVYLCASSEEGARTEAFFGQGTRLTVV.